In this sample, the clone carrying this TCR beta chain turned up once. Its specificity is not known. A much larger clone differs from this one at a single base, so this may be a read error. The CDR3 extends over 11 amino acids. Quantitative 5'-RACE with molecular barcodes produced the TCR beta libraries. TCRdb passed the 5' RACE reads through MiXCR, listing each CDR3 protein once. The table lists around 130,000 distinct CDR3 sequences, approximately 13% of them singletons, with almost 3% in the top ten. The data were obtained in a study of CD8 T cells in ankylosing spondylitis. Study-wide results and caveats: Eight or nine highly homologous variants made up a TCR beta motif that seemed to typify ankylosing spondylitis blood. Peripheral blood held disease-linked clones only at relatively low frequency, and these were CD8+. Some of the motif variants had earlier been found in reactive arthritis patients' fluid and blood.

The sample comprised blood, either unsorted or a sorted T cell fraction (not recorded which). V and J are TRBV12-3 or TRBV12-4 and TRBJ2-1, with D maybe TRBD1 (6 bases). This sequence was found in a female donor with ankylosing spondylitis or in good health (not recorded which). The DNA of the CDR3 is TGTGTCAGCGCCAGGGGTGAAGAGCAGTTCTTC. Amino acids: CVSARGEEQFF.